Below are 11 T cell receptor beta chains sequenced from a single sample in a study of cytotoxic CD8 clonotypes in ibrutinib-treated CLL (dated by TCRdb to 2020 to 2023). In the paper's terms, the time point label means: approximately eleven months on ibrutinib. Receptor amplification or capture employed the immunoSEQ multiplex PCR assay. Imported from immuneACCESS, the table was reduced by TCRdb to in-frame sequences with V and J called. These copies leave out some clones; in studies compared against another copy, an unresolved V gene accounts for under half, and the cause of the remainder is not known. The sample table contains hundreds of thousands of clones; only one count was recorded for 79% of them. Over 10% of the sample goes to the ten largest clones. Sample: PBMCs, taken after 12 months of ibrutinib treatment. All receptors come from a human donor with chronic lymphocytic leukemia.

The chain couples TRBV18 to TRBJ1-4; a possible D gene is TRBD1 (5 bases). The CDR3 runs to 15 residues. Trimming removed 1 base at V and 5 bases at J, with 11 bases between. Germline V CDR1 and CDR2: KGHSH, LQKENI. The CDR3 sequence is CASSPRRRGNEKLFF. The CDR3 DNA sequence: TGTGCCAGCTCACCACGGCGGAGGGGAAATGAAAAACTGTTTTTT.

This clone has only one observation. The V call is TRBV2, the J call TRBJ2-2; unclear D gene. The CDR3 spans 14 residues. With 8 bases removed from V and 1 base from J, the gap between germline ends came to 11 bases. Germline CDR1 is SNHLY and CDR2 is FYNNEI. Here the CDR3 reads CASSRTENTGELFF. CDR3 sequence (DNA): TGTGCCAGCTCCAGGACGGAGAACACCGGGGAGCTGTTTTTT.

The chain carries TRBV2 and TRBJ1-2; weak D call: TRBD1 (6 bases). CDR3 length equals 12 residues. Deletions cut 6 bases from V and 5 bases from J, with 10 bases between. Germline V CDR1 and CDR2: SNHLY, FYNNEI. The DNA of the CDR3 is TGTGCCAGCAGGACAGGAGGGTATGGCTACACCTTC. This sequence encodes CASRTGGYGYTF.

CDR3 amino acids: CASSTLAGDTGELFF. For the CDR3, the DNA is TGTGCCAGCAGCACATTAGCGGGGGACACCGGGGAGCTGTTTTTT. This chain connects TRBV7-3 to TRBJ2-2; 9 nucleotides align to TRBD2. Germline loops: CDR1 SGHTA, CDR2 FQGTGA. This CDR3 comprises 15 residues. The J segment lost 3 bases and the V segment lost 5 bases, leaving 4 bases of the junction unmatched.

This chain joins TRBV5-1 and TRBJ1-2; D is unclear. Germline V gives CDR1 SGHRS, CDR2 YFSETQ. This CDR3 has 14 amino acids. V was pared by 0 bases and J by 7 bases, with 13 bases between. In nucleotides, the CDR3 is TGCGCCAGCAGCTTGGCTACCCTGCAGTCTGGCTACACCTTC. Translating it yields CASSLATLQSGYTF.

The CDR3 region is CASSLIAQYQETQYF. In DNA, the CDR3 is TGTGCCAGCAGCTTAATAGCGCAGTACCAAGAGACCCAGTACTTC. The chain employs TRBV7-2 and TRBJ2-5; weak D call: TRBD2 (5 bases). The germline V gene encodes CDR1 SGHTA and CDR2 FQGNSA. CDR3 length: 15 amino acids. V was cut by 2 bases and J by 0 bases, with 10 bases left in between. Together with reference TRBV7-2 and TRBJ2-5, the CDR3 gives the full variable domain: GAGVSQSPSNKVTEKGKDVELRCDPISGHTALYWYRQSLGQGLEFLIYFQGNSAPDKSGLPSDRFSAERTGGSVSTLTIQRTQQEDSAVYLCASSLIAQYQETQYFGPGTRLLVL.

J is TRBJ2-7 and V is TRBV19; 9 nucleotides line up with TRBD2. CDR3 length: 16 amino acids. The V gene's germline CDR1 is LNHDA and CDR2 SQIVND (reference sequence). The V gene end was trimmed by 3 bases and the J gene end by 2 bases; junction bases not matched to a gene: 8. Written as DNA, the CDR3 is TGTGCCAGTAGTATCTCTTCCAGCGGGGGGACCTACGAGCAGTACTTC. It specifies CASSISSSGGTYEQYF.

The chain is built from TRBV30 and TRBJ1-2, with a possible D match to TRBD1 (5 bases). This CDR3 region has 13 residues. The V end was cut by 2 bases, the J end by 4 bases, with 11 bases between. Germline CDR1 reads GTSNPN; CDR2 reads SVGIG (reference sequence). Here the CDR3 reads CAWSPGDGYGYTF. CDR3 coding DNA: TGTGCCTGGAGTCCGGGGGACGGCTATGGCTACACCTTC.

This chain connects TRBV27 to TRBJ1-2; no firm D call. Trimming left V 2 bases short and J 14 bases short, with 21 bases between. The germline V gene encodes CDR1 MNHEY and CDR2 SMNVEV (reference sequence). This CDR3 spans 14 amino acids. CDR3 DNA: TGTGCCAGCAGTTTACAAAAAGGGAGCTGGGGTGAAACCTTC. Protein: CASSLQKGSWGETF.

V gene TRBV6-1 combines with J gene TRBJ2-7; D is undetermined. The germline V gene has CDR1 MNHNS and CDR2 SASEGT. The CDR3 covers 13 residues. V gave up 8 bases and J gave up 2 bases, with 13 bases separating them. DNA for the CDR3: TGTGCCAGCGTTCGGCGGCCAGCCTACGAGCAGTACTTC. Translation: CASVRRPAYEQYF.

The rearrangement joins TRBV4-1 to TRBJ1-2; TRBD1 matches 8 bases. The germline gives CDR1 MGHRA, CDR2 YSYEKL. This CDR3 comprises 15 residues. The trim removed 4 bases at V and 7 bases at J, leaving 11 bases unmatched. CDR3 loop: CASSLHSTGVSGYTF. CDR3 nucleotide sequence: TGCGCCAGCAGCCTTCATTCGACAGGGGTGAGTGGCTACACCTTC.